A selection of T cell receptor beta chains follows, all from one sample in a study of blood T cell repertoires in COVID-19. Profiling relied on immunoSEQ multiplex PCR, and the TCRdb table lists in-frame clones only, not all of them. The table lists 300,000 or so clones, around 87% of them singletons. The sequenced sample was peripheral blood. The origin of the receptors is an older man with acute or convalescent COVID-19. Each CDR3 is given with its conserved first and last residue. The D gene is left open where the match is weak. Size tells how often a clone was seen (once, few, many) or the class of an expanded clone, and some rows leave it out.

j_gene | v_gene | d_gene | abundance | CDR3nt | CDR3aa
TRBJ2-2 | TRBV27 | TRBD1 | - | TGTGCCAGCAGATTATTCACAGGGGCTAACACCGGGGAGCTGTTTTTT | CASRLFTGANTGELFF
TRBJ1-2 | TRBV24-1 | - | - | TGTGCCACCAGTGATGGCATCTCTGGCTACACCTTC | CATSDGISGYTF
TRBJ2-2 | TRBV30 | TRBD2 | - | TGTGCCTGGAGCGCGGGGGTCGGGGAGCTGTTTTTT | CAWSAGVGELFF
TRBJ1-1 | TRBV2 | - | many | TGTGCCAGCAGCGCCGAACAGGGAAGAGGCACTGAAGCTTTCTTT | CASSAEQGRGTEAFF
TRBJ2-2 | TRBV10-3 | - | - | TGTGCCATCAGTGAGCCCAGAGCGCTTAGACGCACCGGGGAGCTGTTTTTT | CAISEPRALRRTGELFF
TRBJ2-1 | TRBV7-3 | - | - | TGTGCCAGCAGCCCGCAAATCCTCCCGGCAGGAAGAAGCAATGAGCAGTTCTTC | CASSPQILPAGRSNEQFF
TRBJ1-1 | TRBV6-5 | - | - | TGTGCCAGCGGCAGAGGCCCGCAACGGAGCTTAGCTTTCTTT | CASGRGPQRSLAFF
TRBJ2-4 | TRBV4-1 | TRBD2 | - | TGCGCCAGCAGCCAAGACCCCGGGGGAGGGTCCTTGGTCAAAAACATTCAGTACTTC | CASSQDPGGGSLVKNIQYF
TRBJ2-1 | TRBV5-1 | TRBD1 | - | TGCGCCAGCAGCTCCGGGACAGGGGACTATGAGCAGTTCTTC | CASSSGTGDYEQFF
TRBJ1-3 | TRBV6-1 | - | - | TGTGCCAGCAGTGAACGGCACTCAGCGGGCTCTGGAAACACCATATATTTT | CASSERHSAGSGNTIYF
TRBJ2-3 | TRBV27 | TRBD1 | - | TGTGCCAGCAGTTTCCTTCGATCGCCTAGGACAGGGAACACAGATACGCAGTATTTT | CASSFLRSPRTGNTDTQYF
TRBJ2-2 | TRBV7-2 | - | - | TGTGCCAGCAGCTTAGGGGGCGGGGGCCGCACCGGGGAGCTGTTTTTT | CASSLGGGGRTGELFF
TRBJ2-3 | TRBV5-5 | - | - | TGTGCCAGCAGCAACGACGGGGGTAACACAGATACGCAGTATTTT | CASSNDGGNTDTQYF
TRBJ1-3 | TRBV18 | - | - | TGTGCCAGCTCACCACCTGGGACACAAAAGGAGAACACCATATATTTT | CASSPPGTQKENTIYF
TRBJ2-3 | TRBV4-2 | - | - | TGTGCCAGCAGCTCCGACTCCCAAACCCCCCCGCAGTATTTT | CASSSDSQTPPQYF
TRBJ2-2 | TRBV18 | - | once | TGTGCCAGCTCACCGACGAGGCGTAGCACCGGGGAGCTGTTTTTT | CASSPTRRSTGELFF
TRBJ1-5 | TRBV2 | - | - | TGTGCCAGCAGGCCTGACAGGTTTGAGAATCAGCCCCAGCATTTT | CASRPDRFENQPQHF
TRBJ2-2 | TRBV12-3/TRBV12-4 | - | - | TGTGCCAGCAGTCCGGGGGTTACCGGGGAGCTGTTTTTT | CASSPGVTGELFF
TRBJ2-5 | TRBV5-1 | TRBD1 | - | TGCGCCAGCAGCTCCAACAGGGGACAGTACCAAGAGACCCAGTACTTC | CASSSNRGQYQETQYF
TRBJ1-1 | TRBV3-1/TRBV3-2 | - | once | TGTGCCAGCAGAGCGGACAGAATCACTGAAGCTTTCTTT | CASRADRITEAFF
TRBJ1-5 | TRBV6-2/TRBV6-3 | - | - | TGTGCCAGCAGTTACGAGGGTTATCAGCCCCAGCATTTT | CASSYEGYQPQHF
TRBJ2-1 | TRBV28 | TRBD1 | - | TGTGCCAGCAGTTTTTCGGGGACAGGGTACTACAATGAGCAGTTCTTC | CASSFSGTGYYNEQFF
TRBJ2-5 | TRBV5-4 | TRBD2 | - | TGTGCCAGCAAGAGAGCGGGGGGACAAGAGACCCAGTACTTC | CASKRAGGQETQYF
TRBJ1-6 | TRBV7-3 | - | - | TGTGCCAGCAGCTTTAGTTATAATTCACCCCTCCACTTT | CASSFSYNSPLHF
TRBJ2-1 | TRBV6-4 | TRBD2 | - | TGTGCCAGCAGTGAACTAGCGGGGGGCTACAATGAGCAGTTCTTC | CASSELAGGYNEQFF
TRBJ2-5 | TRBV6-2/TRBV6-3 | - | - | TGTGCCAGCAGTTCCGACAGGCCCGAACCGGAGACCCAGTACTTC | CASSSDRPEPETQYF
TRBJ1-1 | TRBV6-5 | TRBD1 | - | TGTGCCAGCAGTCCCGACAGGGGGCGCGAAGCTTTCTTT | CASSPDRGREAFF
TRBJ1-3 | TRBV4-2 | - | - | TGTGCCAGCAGCCAAGATCCTCAGACAGGAACTGGAAACACCATATATTTT | CASSQDPQTGTGNTIYF
TRBJ2-3 | TRBV28 | - | - | TGTGCCACCCTAGTGGGGGGTGGGACAGATACGCAGTATTTT | CATLVGGGTDTQYF
TRBJ1-5 | TRBV3-1/TRBV3-2 | - | - | TGTGCCAGCAGCCCCCAGGGTGATCAGCCCCAGCATTTT | CASSPQGDQPQHF
TRBJ1-2 | TRBV12-3/TRBV12-4 | - | - | TGTGCCAGCAGTTTCGACAGAGCCTATGGCTACACCTTC | CASSFDRAYGYTF
TRBJ2-3 | TRBV29-1 | - | - | TGCAGCGTTGAAACTAGCAGAGATACGCAGTATTTT | CSVETSRDTQYF
TRBJ2-1 | TRBV2 | TRBD2 | - | TGTGCCAGCAGGGGGGAGGGTTCTGAGCAGTTCTTC | CASRGEGSEQFF
TRBJ2-2 | TRBV28 | TRBD1 | - | TGTGCCAGCAGTACCCCGGGACAGGGGTGGGGGGAGCTGTTTTTT | CASSTPGQGWGELFF
TRBJ2-3 | TRBV4-3 | - | - | TGCGCCAGCAGCCAAGATCCGGGAGATACGCAGTATTTT | CASSQDPGDTQYF
TRBJ2-7 | TRBV5-4 | - | many | TGTGCCAGCAGCTCAACCTCTCAGGGTTACGAGCAGTACTTC | CASSSTSQGYEQYF
TRBJ2-7 | TRBV6-5 | TRBD2 | - | TGTGCCAGCAGAGGGAGCGGGACCTACGAGCAGTACTTC | CASRGSGTYEQYF
TRBJ2-7 | TRBV9 | - | - | TGTGCCAGCAGCGTAGCCCCCAGCGGAGAAGGGGGGCAGTACTTC | CASSVAPSGEGGQYF
TRBJ1-2 | TRBV28 | - | - | TGTGCCAGCACAGGGAACTATGGCTACACCTTC | CASTGNYGYTF
TRBJ2-1 | TRBV20-1 | TRBD2 | - | TGCAGTGCTAGAGCGGGAGGTGAGCAGTTCTTC | CSARAGGEQFF
TRBJ2-7 | TRBV6-5 | TRBD1 | - | TGTGCCAGCAGTAACGACAGGGGGCTTTACGAGCAGTACTTC | CASSNDRGLYEQYF
TRBJ2-7 | TRBV5-1 | - | few | TGCGCCAGCAGTGGAACAGCTGACGAGCAGTACTTC | CASSGTADEQYF
TRBJ2-6 | TRBV28 | - | - | TGTGCCAGCAGTTTTTCGGGGAGCTCTGGGGCCAACGTCCTGACTTTC | CASSFSGSSGANVLTF
TRBJ2-3 | TRBV10-3 | TRBD1 | - | TGTGCCATCAGCGACAGGGTGAACACAGATACGCAGTATTTT | CAISDRVNTDTQYF
TRBJ2-3 | TRBV14 | TRBD1 | - | TGTGCCAGCAGCCAAGAGGACAGGACTGATACGCAGTATTTT | CASSQEDRTDTQYF
TRBJ1-5 | TRBV6-6 | - | - | TGTGCCAGCAGCCAATTCCAGGGACAGCCCCAGCATTTT | CASSQFQGQPQHF
TRBJ2-1 | TRBV7-2 | - | few | TGTGCCAGCAGCATCCAACTAGTGGAGAATGAGCAGTTCTTC | CASSIQLVENEQFF
TRBJ2-7 | TRBV6-5 | TRBD1 | - | TGTGCCAGCAGTTACGGACAGGCAGGCCCAACCTACGAGCAGTACTTC | CASSYGQAGPTYEQYF
TRBJ2-1 | TRBV9 | TRBD1 | - | TGTGCCAGCAGCGCCTTAGGGGGCGATGAGCAGTTCTTC | CASSALGGDEQFF
TRBJ1-2 | TRBV3-1/TRBV3-2 | - | - | TGTGCCAGCAGCCAAATCTTGACAGGCTTCCGCTATGGCTACACCTTC | CASSQILTGFRYGYTF
TRBJ1-2 | TRBV5-1 | TRBD1 | - | TGCGCCAGCAGCTGGGGAGACAGGGATCGAGGCTACACCTTC | CASSWGDRDRGYTF
TRBJ2-3 | TRBV15 | - | - | TGTGCCACCAGTCTAATAAGGGGAGATACGCAGTATTTT | CATSLIRGDTQYF
TRBJ1-3 | TRBV6-6 | TRBD1 | - | TGTGCCGGGGGGGGACAGGATGGAAACACCATATATTTT | CAGGGQDGNTIYF
TRBJ2-1 | TRBV19 | TRBD1 | - | TGTGCCAGTAGTATCGCGGACAGGGGGCAAAATGAGCAGTTCTTC | CASSIADRGQNEQFF
TRBJ1-1 | TRBV10-2 | - | - | TGCGCCAGCAGTGGGCAGATGAACACTGAAGCTTTCTTT | CASSGQMNTEAFF
TRBJ2-5 | TRBV10-3 | - | once | TGTGCCATCAGTGAGTCCAGTAGACAGCTCGGGCCGGAGACCCAGTACTTC | CAISESSRQLGPETQYF